The clone carrying this TCR beta chain was detected many times. Its antigen is not identified. This entry is derived from a study of neurological immune-mediated disorders. The study, taken as a whole, reports: Among 34 multiple sclerosis patients, phylogenetic grouping put the repertoires of 18 into a single related-CDR3 cluster, a possible signature.

The germline V gene encodes CDR1 SGHRS and CDR2 YFSETQ. This CDR3 has 14 residues. V dropped 3 bases and J dropped 2; count of bases not matched to a gene: 3. Each sequencing run yielded over 160 million TCR-beta sequences from 15-18 subjects. TCRdb processed the 5' RACE reads anew with MiXCR; each CDR3 protein has one entry. Counted here are about 74,000 distinct CDR3 sequences, around 5.5% occurring once; the ten biggest clones make up 6% to 9.5%. Sequencing was carried out using PBMCs. The sequence derives from a man younger than 35 with multiple sclerosis. This chain joins TRBV5-1 and TRBJ2-7, with 9 bases fitting TRBD2. The CDR3 protein is CASSSSSGAYEQYF. The CDR3 region has the DNA TGCGCCAGCAGCTCCTCTAGCGGGGCCTACGAGCAGTACTTC.